Presented here are 18 T cell receptor beta chains from one specimen sequenced in a study of T cells in Graves' hyperthyroidism and ophthalmopathy. RNA transcripts provided the source from which TCR beta CDR3 regions were amplified. Using the HTBI primer set, a first-round RT-PCR was run on the TCR CDR3. TCRdb reprocessed the multiplex PCR reads via MiXCR and lists one record per CDR3 protein. The sample has under 400,000 distinct CDR3 sequences; approximately 14% are singletons. Sequencing input: blood. All receptors derive from a woman aged 55 to 70 with Graves' hyperthyroidism.

The chain carries TRBV6-2 or TRBV6-3 and TRBJ2-7, with D possibly called TRBD1 or TRBD2 (5 bases each). The CDR3 is made up of 13 amino acids. Between the trimmed V and J ends, which lost 10 bases and 0 bases, there was a span of 13 bases. The germline gives CDR1 MNHEY, CDR2 SVGEGT. The CDR3 nucleotides read TGTGCCACCAGGGACGGAGGCTCCTACGAGCAGTACTTC. It is translated as CATRDGGSYEQYF.

This clonotype was seen at least ten times. V gene TRBV3-1 combines with J gene TRBJ2-1, with D possibly matching TRBD2 (6 bases). This CDR3 contains 16 residues. In germline, CDR1 is LGHDT, CDR2 YNNKEL (reference sequence). The V and J ends lost 5 bases and 5 bases respectively, with 19 bases between them. CDR3 coding DNA: TGTGCCAGCAGCTCACGGGCAGCGGGCTTACACAATGAGCAGTTCTTC. It encodes CASSSRAAGLHNEQFF.

The gene calls are TRBV5-1 and TRBJ2-7, with D possibly matching TRBD1 (6 bases). CDR1 SGHRS and CDR2 YFSETQ come from the germline V gene. The CDR3 has 14 amino acids. Trimming shortened V by 2 bases and J by 5 bases, and 14 bases separated the two germline ends. This chain's CDR3 is CASSLPTGGDEQYF. Here the CDR3 DNA reads TGCGCCAGCAGCTTACCGACAGGCGGCGACGAGCAGTACTTC.

The sample holds a few counts of this clonotype. The CDR3 reads CASSLLGAHEQYF. DNA of the CDR3: TGTGCCAGCAGTTTATTAGGGGCCCACGAGCAGTACTTC. The chain links TRBV27 to TRBJ2-7; maybe TRBD1 (5 bases). Germline V gene sequence: CDR1 MNHEY, CDR2 SMNVEV (reference sequence). V shed 1 base and J shed 5 bases, with 9 bases lying between them. The CDR3 runs to 13 residues.

This clonotype appeared many times. The chain uses TRBV6-5 and TRBJ1-1; D remains unclear. There are 15 residues in the CDR3. Per the germline V gene, CDR1 is MNHEY and CDR2 is SVGAGI. Trimming cost V 0 bases and J 1 base, with 9 bases left between them. The CDR3 DNA sequence: TGTGCCAGCAGTTACTCGACTCGCAAGAACACTGAAGCTTTCTTT. The encoded protein is CASSYSTRKNTEAFF.

There are many counts of this clonotype. The chain links TRBV11-3 to TRBJ2-1, with TRBD2 matching over 11 bases. V dropped 3 bases and J dropped 6; count of bases not matched to a gene: 4. The CDR3 loop spans 15 amino acids. Germline loops: CDR1 SGHNT, CDR2 YENEEA. For the CDR3, the DNA is TGTGCCAGCAGCTTCGGGACTAGCGGAATCAATGAGCAGTTCTTC. Its protein is CASSFGTSGINEQFF.

In this sample, this clonotype turned up many times. The V gene is TRBV18, the J gene TRBJ2-3; D unresolved. Germline CDR1 is KGHSH and CDR2 is LQKENI. The ends were cut back, 6 bases at V and 4 bases at J, with 14 bases in the middle. The CDR3 consists of 14 residues. The CDR3 reads CASSGTARADTQYF. The CDR3 DNA follows: TGTGCCAGCTCTGGAACAGCCCGGGCAGATACGCAGTATTTT.

This clonotype was found many times. CDR3 nucleotide sequence: TGCGCCAGCAGCTTCGGGGGACAGCGTAATGAAAAACTGTTTTTT. Protein product: CASSFGGQRNEKLFF. The chain couples TRBV5-1 to TRBJ1-4, with TRBD1 identical over 7 bases. V lost 2 bases, J lost 4 bases, and 5 bases stayed unmatched. Germline V gene lookup returns CDR1 SGHRS and CDR2 YFSETQ. The CDR3 covers 15 residues.

This clonotype was recorded at least ten times. The chain recombines TRBV20-1 with TRBJ2-7; D is ambiguous. This CDR3 spans 12 amino acids. V was trimmed by 6 bases and J by 2 bases, leaving 11 bases between them. In germline, CDR1 is DFQATT, CDR2 SNEGSKA (reference sequence). The CDR3 nucleotides are TGCAGTGCCGTGGGTAGTCCCTACGAGCAGTACTTC. The encoded protein is CSAVGSPYEQYF.

This clonotype has a count of ten or more. The chain joins TRBV27 to TRBJ2-1, with 7 bases fitting TRBD2. The germline CDR1 and CDR2 sequences are MNHEY and SMNVEV (reference sequence). The CDR3 totals 13 residues. J lost 6 bases, V lost 6 bases, and 5 bases had no gene match. CDR3 sequence (DNA): TGTGCCAGCAGGAGGGAGGGATCCAATGAGCAGTTCTTC. It translates to CASRREGSNEQFF.

This clonotype was recorded at least ten times. V gene TRBV12-3 or TRBV12-4 combines with J gene TRBJ2-5; D unclear. The CDR3 loop spans 12 amino acids. The ends were cut back, 8 bases at V and 2 bases at J, with 9 bases in the middle. CDR3 region: CASRINQETQYF. The CDR3 DNA reads TGTGCCAGCCGAATTAATCAAGAGACCCAGTACTTC.

This chain uses TRBV4-2 with TRBJ1-3; the D is unclear. Germline CDR1 and CDR2: LGHNA and YNFKEQ. The germline V and J ends were trimmed by 3 bases and 0 bases, with 9 bases remaining between them. The CDR3 extends over 15 amino acids. In nucleotides, the CDR3 is TGTGCCAGCAGCCAGCTCGACGTCTCTGGAAACACCATATATTTT. Its protein is CASSQLDVSGNTIYF.

This clonotype was seen at least ten times. The chain links TRBV18 to TRBJ2-1; 8 bases fit TRBD2. V lost 3 bases, J lost 9 bases, and 7 bases stayed unmatched. The CDR3 runs to 14 residues. Germline-derived CDR1 and CDR2 are KGHSH and LQKENI. The CDR3 sequence: CASSPLSGKGEQFF. The DNA of the CDR3 is TGTGCCAGCTCACCTCTTAGCGGGAAGGGTGAGCAGTTCTTC.

The J gene is TRBJ1-1, the V gene TRBV7-2; 8 bases fit TRBD1. Trimming took 3 bases from V and 5 from J; bases not matched to a gene: 5. Germline V gene lookup returns CDR1 SGHTA and CDR2 FQGNSA. There are 14 residues in the CDR3. In DNA, the CDR3 is TGTGCCAGCAGCTTTGGCAGGGGGCGGACTGAAGCTTTCTTT. This gives the protein CASSFGRGRTEAFF.

This clonotype occurred many times. The V gene is TRBV5-1, the J gene TRBJ2-2; no reliable D call. The CDR3 runs to 15 residues. Trimming took 0 bases from V and 1 from J, leaving 7 bases between them. In germline, CDR1 is SGHRS, CDR2 YFSETQ. CDR3 coding DNA: TGCGCCAGCAGCTTGGGGACGGTGAACACCGGGGAGCTGTTTTTT. It translates to CASSLGTVNTGELFF.

At least ten counts were recorded for this clonotype. The chain joins TRBV5-1 to TRBJ2-5; 8 positions agree with TRBD1. The length of the CDR3 is 14 residues. The junction had 0 bases not matched to a gene; V was cut back by 0 bases and J by 2 bases. The V gene's germline CDR1 is SGHRS and CDR2 YFSETQ. The CDR3 DNA is TGCGCCAGCAGCTTGGGGACAGGGCAAGAGACCCAGTACTTC. As protein: CASSLGTGQETQYF.

The chain employs TRBV18 and TRBJ1-4; 8 positions agree with TRBD1. This CDR3 region has 15 residues. V lost 5 bases, J lost 8 bases, and 10 bases stayed unmatched. Germline V CDR1 and CDR2: KGHSH, LQKENI. The CDR3 region has the DNA TGTGCCAGCTCAACGCGGACAGGGCTGCGGGAAAAACTGTTTTTT. It translates to CASSTRTGLREKLFF.

The chain uses TRBV7-9 and TRBJ2-2, with 8 bases that match TRBD1. The J segment lost 2 bases and the V segment lost 5 bases, leaving 4 bases of the junction unmatched. Germline lookup yields CDR1 SEHNR and CDR2 FQNEAQ (reference sequence). The length of the CDR3 is 15 residues. The CDR3 region has the DNA TGTGCCAGCAGCGCAGGACAGGGAAACACCGGGGAGCTGTTTTTT. Protein product: CASSAGQGNTGELFF.